This note documents a single T cell receptor (beta chain) sequence. It lacks a known antigen. Base qualities are not recorded, but no much larger clone differs from it by a single base. The receptor library was made with the immunoSEQ multiplex PCR assay. A mixture of 60 forward primers for TCR Vbeta segments and 13 reverse primers for TCR Jbeta segments was used in the multiplex PCR. Amplification of the CDR3 region of rearranged TCR beta genes was performed with a multiplex PCR assay on genomic DNA. The amplified TCR beta libraries were sequenced on the Illumina HiSeq System as 87-base-pair reads. The authors' analysis ran thus. In a later analysis, about 80 million unique TCR beta chains were counted across the roughly 670 repertoires, and roughly 11 million of these chains were shared by at least two donors. Raw reads were error-corrected and collapsed into unique sequences by a nearest-neighbor algorithm in which closely related sequences were merged to remove PCR and sequencing errors. CDR3 sequences were aligned to IMGT reference sequences to assign V, D and J gene segments. Each retained sequence needed at least a six-nucleotide match to both a V gene segment and a J gene segment. Rearrangements were called productive when the CDR3 lacked stop codons and stayed in frame with V and J; all others were non-productive. Following IMGT convention, CDR3 was defined as the stretch from the second conserved V-encoded cysteine up to the conserved J-encoded phenylalanine. Sequences without an unambiguous match to a single V gene segment were excluded from the earlier analysis of about 600 of the donors. In an earlier analysis of approximately 610 of the donors, V segments were called functional above 56.7% productive rearrangements and were called segregating when the between-donor standard deviation exceeded 5%. To diagnose cytomegalovirus status from the catalog of TCR beta chain sequences, a statistical classification framework was built. In a later analysis, TCR nucleotide sequences were compared against IMGT/GENE-DB human TR gene sequences so that V and J genes could be assigned. The TCRdist pipeline was used in a later analysis to assign CDR3 sequences and most-parsimonious VDJ recombination scenarios. In a later analysis, each TCR beta chain was defined by its CDR3 amino acid sequence together with its V-gene family, and reads without a unique V-gene family were excluded. A later analysis removed several hundred highly shared, low-generation-probability nucleotide sequences to deal with suspected cross-contamination and a sequencing artifact. In a later analysis, a clonal expansion index for each public chain was calculated from normalized within-repertoire ranks of inferred template counts. A later analysis computed generation probabilities with a VDJ recombination model fitted to out-of-frame rearrangements, and checked the results against IGoR. A later analysis scored TCR-TCR, TCR-HLA and TCR-CMV co-occurrence with hypergeometric tests, applying a repertoire-size bias correction to TCR pairs. False discovery rates were estimated in a later analysis by permuting HLA or CMV assignments 20 times. In a later analysis, co-occurring TCRs were grouped using DBSCAN, and TCRdist sequence similarity was added for clustering within HLA-allele-positive subsets. For co-occurrence clustering, repertoires with fewer than 30,000 or more than 120,000 public chains were excluded, along with about five repertoires with anomalous nucleotide sharing. TCRdb limited this immuneACCESS table to in-frame rearrangements with V and J called. A share of clones is missing; checked studies link under half to unresolved V genes, and the rest is unexplained. The DNA gave D and trimming, while V, J and clone size come from that table. Counted in this sample were some 200,000 clones; 75% to 85% of them appeared once. In total, the top ten clones hold 0.65% of the sample.

The cohort comprised more than 550 healthy bone marrow donors. All cohort members were sampled while nominally healthy, although unrecorded immune exposures were likely present. The donor tested CMV seronegative and was one of the 352 seronegative cohort members. A peripheral blood sample was provided by each donor, and peripheral blood mononuclear cells were used for TCR beta sequencing. Genomic DNA extraction from the blood cell samples was performed with the Qiagen DNeasy Blood Extraction Kit. This sample was included in a study of cytomegalovirus exposure and HLA in healthy donors (dated by TCRdb to about 2017). Notes on the research overall: An earlier analysis of 587 of the donors reported around 280 Gb of sequence data and 100 million to 120 million unique TCR beta sequences obtained from about 200 million T cells. Roughly 300 gigabases of sequencing data and around 85 million unique TCR sequences made up an early release that covered some 640 HLA-typed donors. Among the approximately 400 genotyped donors, about 83% belonged to the genetic ancestry cluster associated with self-reported Caucasian donors. The study aimed to test whether cataloging public T cell receptors could reveal signatures of past pathogen exposure. The T cell repertoires of under 700 subjects were profiled by immunosequencing and related to cytomegalovirus serostatus. Along with the approximately 700-subject first cohort, a separate validation cohort of around 120 different subjects was used. The study combined high-throughput TCR immunosequencing, statistical association of individual TCRs with disease status, and machine learning to predict cytomegalovirus infection status. To study patterns of TCR occurrence, a later analysis re-analyzed previously published TCR beta repertoires from under 750 donors and added high-resolution HLA genotyping. In the later analysis, no new phenotypic data were used to find candidate immune exposures; instead, reliance was placed on TCR beta sequences and their occurrence across donors. In an earlier analysis of 587 of the donors, high-throughput TCR beta sequencing was used to judge whether each TCR beta V gene segment behaved as functional or pseudogenic. Donor age, sex, ethnicity and CMV serostatus were compiled together with the repertoire data. In a later genetic analysis, genome-wide SNP genotypes for about 55% of the 666 donors were used, and that subset was treated as a discovery cohort. All discovery cohort repertoires had been generated on a single sequencing platform. HLA typing included class I and class II loci at four-digit resolution. Typing coverage differed by locus: A, B, C, DRB1 and DQB1 were typed in about 629-640 donors, DQA1 in about 500, DPA1 in some 600, and DPB1 in approximately 450. About five DR-DQ haplotypes were handled as single units for association and clustering because linkage in the cohort was strong. Among about 400 genotyped donors of the cohort, an average of around 220,000 unique TCR beta nucleotide sequences was sequenced per donor, of which about 20% were non-productive. Broad study findings and their caveats: The authors suggested that the approach could potentially be extended to other disease states and immunological phenotypes. In the study, about 150 TCR beta chains were listed as associated with cytomegalovirus. Compared with equally common non-associated chains, HLA-associated TCR beta chains in a later analysis were more clonally expanded and had lower generation probabilities. In both the original and validation cohorts, the classifier was reported to diagnose cytomegalovirus status with high specificity and sensitivity. In a later analysis, most CMV-associated TCR beta chains were found to appear HLA-restricted, with HLA associations seemingly driven largely by CMV exposure. A cluster of highly shared sequence variants was judged likely to be a technical artifact of the sequencing pipeline. The cohort was sequenced for TCR beta chains only, and without alpha or paired-chain data the features that could be detected were limited. In a later genetic analysis, fewer N-insertions in productive TCRs were reported among donors in an Asian-associated ancestry cluster than the roughly 700-donor mean. Several of the top co-occurrence clusters appeared to be linked to parvovirus B19, influenza, CMV and Epstein-Barr virus, according to a later analysis. Broadly in line with IMGT annotations, most TCR beta V segments showed up in productive rearrangements about 87% or about 30% of the time in an earlier analysis of roughly 590 of the donors. HLA typing was unavailable for some donors at each locus, so association tests used only the typed subset. The earlier analysis of approximately 590 of the donors excluded roughly 17 rarely observed V segments, including chromosome 9 orphons, because counts were too low. Sequencing depth was assumed to be roughly uniform across donors in the presence/absence analyses, though that assumption may not hold. Linkage disequilibrium might explain the correlated functional status among segregating V segments, but an unknown experimental factor could not be excluded. In vitro tests confirmed that a few of the cytomegalovirus-associated TCR beta chains recognize cytomegalovirus antigens. Because the 87-base-pair reads could not distinguish some IMGT-functional V segments, including TRBV6-2 and TRBV6-3, those segments were excluded. While some public TCRs were present in many individuals, most TCR sequences turned up only very rarely across donors. V-gene and J-gene trimming of TCR beta chains was associated with a missense DCLRE1C variant in a later genetic analysis, and the association was replicated in an independent cohort. A further reported finding was that TCR beta sequences accurately predicted the HLA-A and HLA-B alleles for most subjects in the first cohort. In a later analysis, the rate of TCR association differed among HLA loci, with DRB1 alleles having the most associated TCRs and HLA-C alleles having the fewest. When HLA alleles, especially DR and DQ, strongly co-occurred, TCR associations were difficult to assign to individual alleles. The only immune exposure information available for the cohort was CMV serostatus. A later analysis associated 16,951 TCR beta sequences with specific HLA alleles at a false discovery rate of 0.05.

The germline V gene supplies CDR1 SGHRS and CDR2 YFSETQ. V is cut by 0 bases and J by 1 base, and the space between the germline ends is 13 bases. The CDR3 measures 16 amino acids from cysteine to phenylalanine. Only the CDR3 region is kept as DNA, spanning 48 bases read in frame from base 1. The material sequenced was PBMCs. This receptor was obtained from a boy between 10 and 17 years old in good health and CMV-seronegative. The chain is made from TRBV5-1 and TRBJ2-5, with TRBD2 tentatively as D gene (5 bases match). Here is the DNA: TGCGCCAGCAGCTTGGGTAGCTTAGCGCCCCAAGAGACCCAGTACTTC. This gives the protein CASSLGSLAPQETQYF.